These 22 T cell receptor beta chains were sequenced from one sample in a study of cytomegalovirus exposure and HLA in healthy donors. PCR amplification relied on 60 Vbeta primers (plus 13 Jbeta primers). Sequenced by immunoSEQ multiplex PCR; TCRdb stores in-frame clones only, minus some. The top ten clones hold roughly 2.7% of a sample with approximately 160,000 clones, approximately 70% of them seen once. The specimen sequenced was PBMCs. All receptors come from a woman aged 40 to 50 in good health and CMV-seropositive.

The chain joins TRBV7-2 to TRBJ2-3, with 8 bases aligning to TRBD2. With V trimmed by 1 base and J by 6 bases, 15 bases remained unmatched. The CDR3 consists of 18 residues. The V gene's germline CDR1 is SGHTA and CDR2 FQGNSA. The CDR3 here is CASSLGFPFGGRIDTQYF. DNA for the CDR3: TGTGCCAGCAGCTTAGGGTTCCCTTTTGGCGGGAGGATTGATACGCAGTATTTT.

V is TRBV4-3 and J is TRBJ2-3; 13 bases are a match to TRBD2. V trimming: 5 bases; J trimming: 5 bases; junction bases outside the gene matches: 7. Germline CDR1 is LGHNA and CDR2 is YSLEER. CDR3 length: 16 residues. The CDR3 reads CASSVLAGGRGDTQYF. CDR3 nucleotide sequence: TGCGCCAGCAGCGTACTAGCGGGAGGGAGGGGAGATACGCAGTATTTT.

The CDR3 DNA reads TGTGCCAGCAGCCCGGGATTATCTGGGGCCAACGTCCTGACTTTC. Encoded protein: CASSPGLSGANVLTF. The chain is built from TRBV5-4 and TRBJ2-6, with D possibly being TRBD2 (5 bases). Trimming pared 4 bases from V and 1 base from J, leaving 9 bases between. CDR1 is SGHNT and CDR2 is YYREEE in the germline V gene (reference sequence). There are 15 residues in the CDR3.

The rearrangement joins TRBV7-2 to TRBJ2-5; maybe TRBD1 (6 bases). The V gene lost 3 bases and the J gene lost 2 bases, with 10 bases spanning the gap. Per germline, CDR1 SGHTA and CDR2 FQGNSA. CDR3 length: 14 residues. CDR3 nucleotides: TGTGCCAGCAGCTTCGGACAGACGCAAGAGACCCAGTACTTC. Protein product: CASSFGQTQETQYF.

J is TRBJ2-7 and V is TRBV5-1; TRBD1 matches 8 bases. V gave up 3 bases and J gave up 6 bases; unmatched junction bases: 8. CDR3 length: 14 amino acids. Germline-derived CDR1 and CDR2 are SGHRS and YFSETQ. As DNA, the CDR3 is TGCGCCAGCAGCTCCCGCGGACAGGGCCCCGAGCAGTACTTC. Its protein product is CASSSRGQGPEQYF.

The chain links TRBV6-1 to TRBJ2-3; the match to TRBD2 covers 7 bases. This CDR3 has 15 amino acids. J was trimmed by 3 bases and V by 2 bases; bases with no gene match: 5. Germline V CDR1 and CDR2: MNHNS, SASEGT. CDR3 residues: CASSERLAATDTQYF. CDR3 nucleotides: TGTGCCAGCAGTGAAAGGCTAGCGGCGACAGATACGCAGTATTTT.

V gene TRBV29-1 combines with J gene TRBJ1-3, with D unclear. The DNA end is more similar to TRBJ2-2, so the J call may be wrong. In germline, CDR1 is SQVTM, CDR2 ANQGSEA. The CDR3 has 13 residues. CDR3 loop: CSVEHTNTGELFF. CDR3 bases: TGCAGCGTTGAACACACGAACACCGGGGAGCTGTTTTTT.

The J gene is TRBJ1-2, the V gene TRBV11-2, with 12 bases that match TRBD1. CDR3 length: 19 amino acids. V lost 6 bases, J lost 5 bases, and 19 bases stayed unmatched. The germline V gene encodes CDR1 SGHAT and CDR2 FQNNGV. The CDR3 loop reads CASSETPWGQGAREYGYTF. In DNA, the CDR3 is TGTGCCAGCAGTGAAACCCCTTGGGGACAGGGGGCTAGGGAGTATGGCTACACCTTC.

The chain joins TRBV15 to TRBJ1-5, with D hard to call. Per germline, CDR1 LNHNV and CDR2 YYDKDF (reference sequence). Deletions cut 0 bases from V and 4 bases from J, with 10 bases between. The CDR3 has 15 amino acids. The CDR3 loop reads CATSRDLAANQPQHF. CDR3 DNA: TGTGCCACCAGCAGAGATTTAGCCGCTAATCAGCCCCAGCATTTT.

This rearrangement joins TRBV7-3 to TRBJ2-3; TRBD1 agrees at 7 bases. There are 16 residues in the CDR3. In germline, CDR1 is SGHTA, CDR2 FQGTGA. Losses at the gene ends were 5 bases for V and 0 bases for J; bases not matched to a gene: 8. CDR3 sequence reads: CASSPRQGPSTDTQYF. In DNA form, the CDR3 reads TGTGCCAGCAGCCCCAGACAGGGCCCTAGCACAGATACGCAGTATTTT.

This rearrangement joins TRBV29-1 to TRBJ2-1, with a weak D call TRBD2 (7 bases). V dropped 4 bases and J dropped 7 bases, with 11 bases sitting between them. The germline V gene has CDR1 SQVTM and CDR2 ANQGSEA. The CDR3 spans 12 residues. The DNA of the CDR3 is TGCAGCGTTGCCCGGGGGGCGAATGAGCAGTTCTTC. Translating gives CSVARGANEQFF.

The chain has TRBV7-6 and TRBJ2-1; tentative D call: TRBD2 (6 bases). Germline V lookup: CDR1 SGHVS, CDR2 FNYEAQ. This CDR3 has 14 residues. Trimming removed 5 bases at V and 5 bases at J, with 13 bases between. The DNA of the CDR3 is TGTGCCAGCAGCCACGGGGAGGTAAACAATGAGCAGTTCTTC. This translates into CASSHGEVNNEQFF.

The V call is TRBV19, the J call TRBJ2-5, with TRBD1 matching over 7 bases. The tail of the sequence fits TRBJ2-7 better, so the J call may be wrong. The V gene's germline CDR1 is LNHDA and CDR2 SQIVND (reference sequence). CDR3 length: 13 amino acids. The CDR3 DNA is TGTGCCAGTAGTAATTACAGGGGATACGAGCAGTACTTC. It yields the protein CASSNYRGYEQYF.

The CDR3 region is CASGDITLAKNIQYF. CDR3 nucleotides: TGTGCCAGCGGGGACATCACCCTAGCCAAAAACATTCAGTACTTC. This sequence joins TRBV27 and TRBJ2-4; TRBD1 is a possible D gene (6 bases). The length of the CDR3 is 15 residues. In germline, CDR1 is MNHEY, CDR2 SMNVEV (reference sequence). Trimming removed 8 bases from V and 0 bases from J, with 14 bases in between.

This chain links TRBV9 with TRBJ1-2; D perhaps matches TRBD1 (5 bases). Germline-derived CDR1 and CDR2 are SGDLS and YYNGEE. Trimming took 0 bases from V and 2 from J, leaving 8 bases between them. The CDR3 has 14 amino acids. The CDR3 reads CASSVGGGNYGYTF. CDR3 nucleotide sequence: TGTGCCAGCAGCGTAGGTGGGGGGAACTATGGCTACACCTTC.

The chain uses TRBV9 and TRBJ2-1, with 7 bases matching TRBD1. Germline CDR1 SGDLS, CDR2 YYNGEE. The J segment lost 2 bases and the V segment lost 2 bases, leaving 4 bases of the junction unmatched. The CDR3 runs 15 residues. CDR3 protein: CASSVSGQAYNEQFF. CDR3 sequence (DNA): TGTGCCAGCAGCGTTTCTGGACAGGCCTACAATGAGCAGTTCTTC.

This clone was picked up a small number of times. The V gene is TRBV19, the J gene TRBJ2-4; TRBD1 agrees at 7 bases. Germline trimming cut 0 bases from V and 6 bases from J; bases unmatched to any gene: 5. Germline lookup yields CDR1 LNHDA and CDR2 SQIVND (reference sequence). This CDR3 comprises 15 residues. CDR3: CASSIDPSGGNIQYF. The CDR3 nucleotides read TGTGCCAGTAGTATAGATCCCTCAGGGGGAAACATTCAGTACTTC.

This chain links TRBV7-2 with TRBJ1-5, with 7 bases matching TRBD1. This CDR3 has 14 residues. Germline V gene lookup returns CDR1 SGHTA and CDR2 FQGNSA. The J segment lost 7 bases and the V segment lost 5 bases, leaving 8 bases of the junction unmatched. The DNA for the CDR3 is TGTGCCAGCAGCCGAGACAGGGTCGGCCAGCCCCAGCATTTT. This gives the protein CASSRDRVGQPQHF. Combining the CDR3 with reference TRBV7-2 and TRBJ1-5 gives the whole variable domain GAGVSQSPSNKVTEKGKDVELRCDPISGHTALYWYRQSLGQGLEFLIYFQGNSAPDKSGLPSDRFSAERTGGSVSTLTIQRTQQEDSAVYLCASSRDRVGQPQHFGDGTRLSIL.

This clone was seen only once. This sequence joins TRBV5-4 and TRBJ2-7, with 10 bases aligning to TRBD2. CDR1 SGHNT and CDR2 YYREEE come from the germline V gene (reference sequence). The CDR3 is 14 residues long. V was clipped by 0 bases and J by 3 bases; unmatched bases: 0. Here the CDR3 reads CASSLERGGYEQYF. As DNA, the CDR3 is TGTGCCAGCAGCTTGGAGCGGGGGGGCTACGAGCAGTACTTC.

This clone was recorded a few times. This sequence joins TRBV4-3 and TRBJ2-7; D call uncertain. Germline V lookup: CDR1 LGHNA, CDR2 YSLEER. The CDR3 length is 13 residues. V was shortened by 1 base and J by 6 bases, with 10 bases between the two germline ends. The CDR3 reads CASSQGSVGEQYF. DNA for the CDR3: TGCGCCAGCAGCCAAGGGTCGGTTGGCGAGCAGTACTTC.

The chain combines TRBV5-8 with TRBJ2-7; 13 positions match TRBD2. The V and J ends lost 4 bases and 2 bases, in that order; junction bases with no gene match: 9. Per the germline V gene, CDR1 is SGHTS and CDR2 is YDEGEE. The CDR3 contains 17 residues. The CDR3 DNA is TGTGCCAGCAGCCCGTGGACTAGCGGGGGCTCTACCTACGAGCAGTACTTC. Translation gives CASSPWTSGGSTYEQYF.

This chain uses TRBV18 with TRBJ2-1; D is unclear. CDR1 is KGHSH and CDR2 is LQKENI in the germline V gene. The CDR3 runs to 13 residues. V was pared by 0 bases and J by 8 bases, with 8 bases between. The chain's CDR3 is CASSPPVGDEQFF. The CDR3 DNA follows: TGTGCCAGCTCACCACCGGTAGGAGATGAGCAGTTCTTC. The variable domain in full, with the rest retrieved from reference TRBV18 and TRBJ2-1, is NAGVMQNPRHLVRRRGQEARLRCSPMKGHSHVYWYRQLPEEGLKFMVYLQKENIIDESGMPKERFSAEFPKEGPSILRIQQVVRGDSAAYFCASSPPVGDEQFFGPGTRLTVL.